Listed below are T cell receptor beta chains from one sample, sequenced in a study of identical twins. TCRdb used MiXCR to reprocess the 5' RACE reads, holding one entry per CDR3 protein. The data contain a few hundred thousand distinct CDR3 sequences, around 18% of them singletons. Sequencing was done on a sample of naive T cells sorted from blood. Source of these receptors: a man aged 50 to 60 in good health. Both conserved end residues are part of each CDR3. D genes are given only for firm matches. Rows may omit the clone size; those that give it use once, few, many or a size class.

TRBV28,NA,NA,TRBJ2-5,TGTGCCAGCAGCCCCCTCGCGGAACAAGAGACCCAGTACTTC,CASSPLAEQETQYF
TRBV5-1,NA,NA,TRBJ2-3,TGCGCCAGCAGCTGGGCCTCGGGGTTAGATACGCAGTATTTT,CASSWASGLDTQYF
TRBV10-3,few,NA,TRBJ1-5,TGTGCCATCAGTAGGGAGGGAGGCAATCAGCCCCAGCATTTT,CAISREGGNQPQHF
TRBV7-9,NA,NA,TRBJ2-7,TGTGCCAGCAGCTCTCCCCTGGACGAGCAGTACTTC,CASSSPLDEQYF
TRBV19,many,NA,TRBJ1-1,TGTGCCAGTAGTAGCAGGGGCGAGGTTGGAGCTTTCTTT,CASSSRGEVGAFF
TRBV29-1,few,NA,TRBJ1-1,TGCAGCGTTTTAGGTAGTTGGGGGGCAATGAACACTGAAGCTTTCTTT,CSVLGSWGAMNTEAFF
TRBV11-2,NA,TRBD2,TRBJ2-7,TGTGCCAGCAGCTTAGTTAGCGGGGCCACCTCCTACGAGCAGTACTTC,CASSLVSGATSYEQYF
TRBV6-2/TRBV6-3,NA,NA,TRBJ2-7,TGTGCCAGCAGCCCGCGGCGGCCTTCCTACGAGCAGTACTTC,CASSPRRPSYEQYF
TRBV4-3,NA,NA,TRBJ2-7,TGCGCCAGCAGTCAAGGGACCGCCACCTACGAGCAGTACTTC,CASSQGTATYEQYF
TRBV19,NA,NA,TRBJ2-3,TGTGCCAGTAGCGAAGGTGGAGTTAGCACAGATACGCAGTATTTT,CASSEGGVSTDTQYF
TRBV28,many,TRBD1,TRBJ2-7,TGTGCCAGCAGTCCACCGGGACAGGGGGGCAACGAGCAGTACTTC,CASSPPGQGGNEQYF
TRBV4-2,NA,NA,TRBJ2-7,TGTGCCAGCAGCCAAGATGCGGCAGGGATGTTGAACGAGCAGTACTTC,CASSQDAAGMLNEQYF
TRBV10-3,few,TRBD1,TRBJ2-1,TGTGCCATCAGTGTTAGGACAGGGGGGGGCTCCTACAATGAGCAGTTCTTC,CAISVRTGGGSYNEQFF
TRBV12-3/TRBV12-4,few,NA,TRBJ2-5,TGTGCCAGCAGCTTGATGGGCGTACAAGAGACCCAGTACTTC,CASSLMGVQETQYF
TRBV5-1,many,TRBD2,TRBJ2-3,TGCGCCAGCAGCCTCGGGACTAGCGGGGGGTACACAGATACGCAGTATTTT,CASSLGTSGGYTDTQYF
TRBV20-1,NA,NA,TRBJ2-3,TGCGGTGGAGTGAACAGGGTCACAGATACGCAGTATTTT,CGGVNRVTDTQYF
TRBV7-2,NA,NA,TRBJ2-7,TGTGCCAGCAGCCCCCGGGACTCCAGCTATGACGAGCAGTACTTC,CASSPRDSSYDEQYF
TRBV4-3,many,TRBD2,TRBJ2-1,TGCGCCAGCAGCCAAGGAATAGCGGGGGGAGCCTACAATGAGCAGTTCTTC,CASSQGIAGGAYNEQFF
TRBV20-1,NA,TRBD2,TRBJ2-1,TGCAGTGCCCCAGGGACTAGCGGGAGGTACAATGAGCAGTTCTTC,CSAPGTSGRYNEQFF
TRBV5-5,many,NA,TRBJ2-6,TGTGCCAGCAGCTGGGGCAGTGGGGCCAACGTCCTGACTTTC,CASSWGSGANVLTF
TRBV5-1,NA,TRBD1,TRBJ2-5,TGCGCCAGCAGCCGATACCTCACACGGGACAGGGGACAAGAGACCCAGTACTTC,CASSRYLTRDRGQETQYF
TRBV25-1,few,NA,TRBJ1-1,TGTGCCAGCAGTGAAGAGACCCCAAGGGCTTTCTTT,CASSEETPRAFF
TRBV20-1,many,NA,TRBJ1-5,TGCAGTGCCGGGGGACAAAATCAGCCCCAGCATTTT,CSAGGQNQPQHF
TRBV4-1,many,NA,TRBJ1-2,TGCGCCAGCACTGGTTCAGGGCGGTATGGCTACACCTTC,CASTGSGRYGYTF
TRBV11-1,NA,NA,TRBJ1-2,TGTGCCAGCAGCTTAGATGTTGGTGTAGGGATCATTGGGACCTATGGCTACACCTTC,CASSLDVGVGIIGTYGYTF
TRBV10-2,NA,TRBD2,TRBJ2-1,TGCGCCAGCAGGACAACTAGCGGGGTAAGCTCCTACAATGAGCAGTTCTTC,CASRTTSGVSSYNEQFF
TRBV5-1,few,NA,TRBJ1-1,TGCGCCAGCAGCCCATCCCGGGACACATTCATGAACACTGAAGCTTTCTTT,CASSPSRDTFMNTEAFF
TRBV6-5,NA,NA,TRBJ1-4,TGTGCCAGCAGTTCTCCGGGACTTAGGAATGAAAAACTGTTTTTT,CASSSPGLRNEKLFF
TRBV29-1,few,NA,TRBJ1-2,TGCAGCGTCGGAGGCCGACAGGATGGCTACACCTTC,CSVGGRQDGYTF
TRBV10-2,few,NA,TRBJ2-1,TGCGCCAGCAGTGAGTGGGACGCCTGGAATGAGCAGTTCTTC,CASSEWDAWNEQFF
TRBV29-1,few,TRBD2,TRBJ2-1,TGCAGCGGTGTAGCGGGAGCGGGCAGACATGAGCAGTTCTTC,CSGVAGAGRHEQFF
TRBV12-3/TRBV12-4,NA,TRBD2,TRBJ2-3,TGTGCCAGCAGTTCACTAGCGGGGGGGCTAAGCACAGATACGCAGTATTTT,CASSSLAGGLSTDTQYF
TRBV12-3/TRBV12-4,NA,TRBD2,TRBJ2-3,TGTGCCAGCAGGTCGGGACTAGCGGGAGCTTCAAGCACAGATACGCAGTATTTT,CASRSGLAGASSTDTQYF
TRBV20-1,NA,TRBD1,TRBJ2-7,TGCAGTGCTAGAGTTCTACAGGGGAGTCACGAGCAGTACTTC,CSARVLQGSHEQYF
TRBV18,NA,TRBD2,TRBJ2-3,TGTGCCAGCTCACCCATTAGCGGGAGTAGCACAGATACGCAGTATTTT,CASSPISGSSTDTQYF
TRBV19,few,TRBD2,TRBJ2-1,TGTGCCAGTAGTAAGACTAGCGGTCTGCCCTACAATGAGCAGTTCTTC,CASSKTSGLPYNEQFF
TRBV20-1,many,NA,TRBJ1-5,TGCAGTGCTAAACCTCCGGGGAGTCAGCCCCAGCATTTT,CSAKPPGSQPQHF
TRBV5-5,NA,NA,TRBJ1-2,TGTGCCAGCAGCTTGGAGGTCCATAACTATGGCTACACCTTC,CASSLEVHNYGYTF
TRBV20-1,many,TRBD1,TRBJ1-5,TGCAGTGCCCTTCAGGGGGGAATCAATCAGCCCCAGCATTTT,CSALQGGINQPQHF
TRBV9,few,NA,TRBJ2-1,TGTGCCAGCAGCGTAGCTATCTCGACTTATGACAATGAGCAGTTCTTC,CASSVAISTYDNEQFF
TRBV20-1,few,TRBD2,TRBJ2-7,TGCAGTGCCGTACATACCGGGACTAAAGACGGCGAGCAGTACTTC,CSAVHTGTKDGEQYF
TRBV6-1,few,NA,TRBJ1-5,TGTGCCAGCATCCCCTCGGATCGAGTCAGCAATCAGCCCCAGCATTTT,CASIPSDRVSNQPQHF
TRBV14,many,NA,TRBJ2-2,TGTGCCAGCAGCCCCGGGACTTTGAACACCGGGGAGCTGTTTTTT,CASSPGTLNTGELFF
TRBV6-1,NA,NA,TRBJ1-5,TGTGCCAGCAGTCCAAACCCGGGGAGGGGGGAAAAAGCCCAGCATTTT,CASSPNPGRGEKAQHF
TRBV25-1,NA,TRBD1,TRBJ2-5,TGTGCCAGCAGTCACCACCCGGCGGGACAGGAACAAGAGATGACCCAGTACTTC,CASSHHPAGQEQEMTQYF
TRBV6-5,few,TRBD2,TRBJ2-7,TGTGCCAGCAGTTCCGGCCGGGGGGACTACGAGCAGTACTTC,CASSSGRGDYEQYF
TRBV15,NA,TRBD1,TRBJ2-5,TGTGCCACCAGCAGAAGACAGGGGGGAGCCCAGTACTTC,CATSRRQGGAQYF
TRBV18,many,TRBD2,TRBJ2-3,TGTGCCAGCTCACCACCAGGGACTAGCAGCCAACGGGCGCAGTATTTT,CASSPPGTSSQRAQYF
TRBV10-2,NA,NA,TRBJ1-1,TGCGCCAGCAGACAGGGGAACACTGAAGCTTTCTTT,CASRQGNTEAFF
TRBV20-1,NA,NA,TRBJ2-7,TGCAGTGCTAGTACATCGGCAACTAACTACGAGCAGTACTTC,CSASTSATNYEQYF
TRBV5-1,many,NA,TRBJ2-5,TGCGCCAGCAGCTTGGCCAGTACAGGCTTCTTCGGGACCCAGTACTTC,CASSLASTGFFGTQYF
TRBV27,many,TRBD2,TRBJ2-3,TGTGCCAGCAGTTTATTAGGGACTAGCGGTCCCTCGGATACGCAGTATTTT,CASSLLGTSGPSDTQYF
TRBV9,many,NA,TRBJ1-3,TGTGCCAGCAGCGAAATGGGGTCCTCTGGAAACACCATATATTTT,CASSEMGSSGNTIYF
TRBV15,NA,NA,TRBJ2-7,TGTGCCACCAGCAGAGATAGGACCCACACCAGCTACGAGCAGTACTTC,CATSRDRTHTSYEQYF
TRBV5-1,many,TRBD2,TRBJ2-1,TGCGCCAGCAGCTTGGGGGACTATACGTACAATGAGCAGTTCTTC,CASSLGDYTYNEQFF
TRBV3-1,NA,NA,TRBJ1-1,TGTGCCAGCAGCCAAGTGAACAAAGAAGCTTTCTTT,CASSQVNKEAFF
TRBV4-3,few,NA,TRBJ1-3,TGCGCCAGCAGCCCAACAGCAAGCTCTGGAAACACCATATATTTT,CASSPTASSGNTIYF
TRBV20-1,many,TRBD1,TRBJ1-2,TGCAGTGCTAGAGATGGCAGGGGGCCTAATGGCTACACCTTC,CSARDGRGPNGYTF
TRBV7-2,NA,NA,TRBJ2-2,TGTGCCAGCAGCAGGTGGATAGAAGTGGGGCCCGGGGAGCTGTTTTTT,CASSRWIEVGPGELFF